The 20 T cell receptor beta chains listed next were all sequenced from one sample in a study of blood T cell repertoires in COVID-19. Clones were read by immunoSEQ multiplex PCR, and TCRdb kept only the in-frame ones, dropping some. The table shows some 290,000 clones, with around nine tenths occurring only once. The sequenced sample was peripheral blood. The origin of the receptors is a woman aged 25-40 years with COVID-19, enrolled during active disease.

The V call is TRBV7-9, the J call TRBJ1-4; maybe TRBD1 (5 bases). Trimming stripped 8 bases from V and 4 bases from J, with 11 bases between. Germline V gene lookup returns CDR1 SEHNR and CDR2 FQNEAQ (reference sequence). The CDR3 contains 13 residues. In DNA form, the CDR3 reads TGTGCCAGCGCCTTGGGACTTAATGAAAAACTGTTTTTT. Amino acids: CASALGLNEKLFF. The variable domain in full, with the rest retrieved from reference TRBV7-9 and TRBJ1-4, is DTGVSQNPRHKITKRGQNVTFRCDPISEHNRLYWYRQTLGQGPEFLTYFQNEAQLEKSRLLSDRFSAERPKGSFSTLEIQRTEQGDSAMYLCASALGLNEKLFFGSGTQLSVL.

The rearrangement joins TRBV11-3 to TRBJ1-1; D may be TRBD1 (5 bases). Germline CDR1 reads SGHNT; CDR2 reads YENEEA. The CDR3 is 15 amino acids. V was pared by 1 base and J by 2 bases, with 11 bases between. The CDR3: CASSLGAQGNTEAFF. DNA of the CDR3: TGTGCCAGCAGCTTAGGAGCCCAGGGAAACACTGAAGCTTTCTTT.

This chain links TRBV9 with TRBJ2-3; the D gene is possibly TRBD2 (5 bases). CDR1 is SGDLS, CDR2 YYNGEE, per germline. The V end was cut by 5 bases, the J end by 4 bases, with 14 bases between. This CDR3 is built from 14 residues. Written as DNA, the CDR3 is TGTGCCAGCAGAGAAGGAGGATCTGCAGATACGCAGTATTTT. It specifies CASREGGSADTQYF.

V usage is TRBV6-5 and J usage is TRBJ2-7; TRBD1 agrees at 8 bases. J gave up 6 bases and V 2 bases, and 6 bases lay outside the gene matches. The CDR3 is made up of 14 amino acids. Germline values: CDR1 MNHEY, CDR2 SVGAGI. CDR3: CASSYVAGGSEQYF. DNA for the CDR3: TGTGCCAGCAGTTACGTGGCAGGGGGCAGCGAGCAGTACTTC.

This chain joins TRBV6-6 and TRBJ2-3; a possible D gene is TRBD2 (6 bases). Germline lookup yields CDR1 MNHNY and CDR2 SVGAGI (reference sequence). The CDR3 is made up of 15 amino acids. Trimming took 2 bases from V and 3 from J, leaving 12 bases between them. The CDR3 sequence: CASSYRGGGTDTQYF. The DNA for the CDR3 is TGTGCCAGCAGTTACCGAGGAGGAGGGACAGATACGCAGTATTTT.

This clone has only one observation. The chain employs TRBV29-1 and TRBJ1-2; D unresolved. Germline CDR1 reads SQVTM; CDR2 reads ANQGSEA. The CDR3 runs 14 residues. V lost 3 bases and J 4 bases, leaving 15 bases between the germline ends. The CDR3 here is CSVESTRSRYGYTF. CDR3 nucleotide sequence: TGCAGCGTTGAGAGCACCCGGAGTCGCTATGGCTACACCTTC.

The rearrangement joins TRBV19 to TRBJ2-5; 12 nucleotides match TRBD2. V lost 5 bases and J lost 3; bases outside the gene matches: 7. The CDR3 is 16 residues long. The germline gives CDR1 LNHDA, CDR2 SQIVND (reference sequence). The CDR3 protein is CASSPSGGAREETQYF. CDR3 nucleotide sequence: TGTGCCAGTAGTCCTAGCGGGGGGGCCCGGGAAGAGACCCAGTACTTC.

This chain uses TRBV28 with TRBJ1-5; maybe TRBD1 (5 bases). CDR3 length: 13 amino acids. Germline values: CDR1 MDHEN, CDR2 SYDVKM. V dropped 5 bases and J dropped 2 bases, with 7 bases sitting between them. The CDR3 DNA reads TGTGCCAGCAGTGGGGCAGGCAATCAGCCCCAGCATTTT. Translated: CASSGAGNQPQHF.

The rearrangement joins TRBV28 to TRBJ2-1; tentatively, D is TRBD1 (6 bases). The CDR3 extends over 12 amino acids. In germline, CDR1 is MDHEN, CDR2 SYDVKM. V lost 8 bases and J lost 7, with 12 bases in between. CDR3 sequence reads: CASQGLRNEQFF. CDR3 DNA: TGTGCCAGCCAGGGGTTAAGAAATGAGCAGTTCTTC.

This CDR3 reads CAIGARTDTQYF. DNA for the CDR3: TGTGCCATCGGGGCGAGGACAGATACGCAGTATTTT. The V gene is TRBV10-3, the J gene TRBJ2-3; possibly TRBD1 for D (5 bases). The germline CDR1 and CDR2 sequences are ENHRY and SYGVKD. The CDR3 is made up of 12 amino acids. The V and J ends lost 8 bases and 3 bases respectively, with 9 bases between them.

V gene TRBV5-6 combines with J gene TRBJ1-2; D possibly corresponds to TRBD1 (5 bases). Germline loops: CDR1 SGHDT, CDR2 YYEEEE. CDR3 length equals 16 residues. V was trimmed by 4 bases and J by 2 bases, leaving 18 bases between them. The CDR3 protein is CASSPLLQGLNYGYTF. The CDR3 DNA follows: TGTGCCAGCAGCCCGTTGTTGCAGGGATTGAACTATGGCTACACCTTC.

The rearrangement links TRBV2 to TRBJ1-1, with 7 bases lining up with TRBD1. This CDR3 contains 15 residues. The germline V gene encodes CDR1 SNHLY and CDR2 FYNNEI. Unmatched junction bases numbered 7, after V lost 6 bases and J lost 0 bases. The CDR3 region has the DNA TGTGCCAGCAGGATTCCCGGGACAGTGAACACTGAAGCTTTCTTT. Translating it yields CASRIPGTVNTEAFF.

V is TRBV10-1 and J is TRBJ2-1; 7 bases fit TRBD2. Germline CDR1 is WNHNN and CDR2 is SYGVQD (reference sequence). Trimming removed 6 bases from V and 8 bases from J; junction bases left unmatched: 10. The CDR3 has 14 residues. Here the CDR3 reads CASRPSGGGHEQFF. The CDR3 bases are TGCGCCAGCAGGCCTTCGGGGGGTGGGCATGAGCAGTTCTTC.

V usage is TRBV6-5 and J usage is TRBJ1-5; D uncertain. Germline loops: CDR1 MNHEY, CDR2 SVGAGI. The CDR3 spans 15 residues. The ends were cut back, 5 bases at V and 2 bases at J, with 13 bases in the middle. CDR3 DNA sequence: TGTGCCAGCAGTATCAGTGAAGCGGGCAATCAGCCCCAGCATTTT. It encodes CASSISEAGNQPQHF.

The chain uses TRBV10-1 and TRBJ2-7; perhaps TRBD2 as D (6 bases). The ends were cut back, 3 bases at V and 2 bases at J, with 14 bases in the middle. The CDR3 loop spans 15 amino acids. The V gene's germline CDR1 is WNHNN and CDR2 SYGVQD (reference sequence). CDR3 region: CASSDRGKGTYEQYF. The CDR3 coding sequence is TGCGCCAGCAGTGATCGGGGGAAAGGGACCTACGAGCAGTACTTC.

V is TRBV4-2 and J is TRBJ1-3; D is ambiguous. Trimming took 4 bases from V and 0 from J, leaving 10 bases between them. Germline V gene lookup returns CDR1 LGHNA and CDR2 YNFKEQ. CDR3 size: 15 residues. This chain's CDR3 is CASSPSANSGNTIYF. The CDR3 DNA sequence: TGTGCCAGCAGCCCGAGCGCAAACTCTGGAAACACCATATATTTT.

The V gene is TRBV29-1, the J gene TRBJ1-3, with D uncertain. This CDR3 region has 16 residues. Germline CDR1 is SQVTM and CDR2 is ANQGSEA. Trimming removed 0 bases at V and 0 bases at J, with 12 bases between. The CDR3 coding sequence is TGCAGCGTTGAAGACCATGTCGGACTCTCTGGAAACACCATATATTTT. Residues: CSVEDHVGLSGNTIYF.

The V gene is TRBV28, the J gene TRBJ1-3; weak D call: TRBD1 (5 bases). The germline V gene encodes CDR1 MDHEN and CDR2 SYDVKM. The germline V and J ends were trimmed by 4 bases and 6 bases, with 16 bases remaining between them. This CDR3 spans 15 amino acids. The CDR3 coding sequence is TGTGCCAGCAGTTCACCCTTCCAGGGTAAAAACACCATATATTTT. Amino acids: CASSSPFQGKNTIYF.

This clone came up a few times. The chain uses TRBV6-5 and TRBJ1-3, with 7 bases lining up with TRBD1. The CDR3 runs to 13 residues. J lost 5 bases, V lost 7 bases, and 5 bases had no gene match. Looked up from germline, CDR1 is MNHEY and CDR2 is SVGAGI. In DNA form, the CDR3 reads TGTGCCAGCACGGAGGGGGCCAGAAACACCATATATTTT. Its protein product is CASTEGARNTIYF.

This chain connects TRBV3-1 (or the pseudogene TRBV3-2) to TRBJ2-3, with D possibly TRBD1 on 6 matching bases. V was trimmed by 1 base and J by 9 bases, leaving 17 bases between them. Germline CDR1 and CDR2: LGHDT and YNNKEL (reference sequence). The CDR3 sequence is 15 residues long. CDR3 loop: CASSQGRMGRGTQYF. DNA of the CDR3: TGTGCCAGCAGCCAAGGGAGAATGGGTAGGGGGACGCAGTATTTT.